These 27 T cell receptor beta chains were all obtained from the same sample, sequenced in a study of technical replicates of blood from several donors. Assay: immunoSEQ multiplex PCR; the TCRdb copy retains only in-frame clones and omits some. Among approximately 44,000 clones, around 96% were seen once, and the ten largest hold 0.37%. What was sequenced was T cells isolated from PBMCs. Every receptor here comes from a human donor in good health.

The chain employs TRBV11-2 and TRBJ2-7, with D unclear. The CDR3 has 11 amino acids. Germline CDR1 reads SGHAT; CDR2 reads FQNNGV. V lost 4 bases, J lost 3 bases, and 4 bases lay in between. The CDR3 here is CASSSSYEQYF. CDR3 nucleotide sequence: TGTGCCAGCAGCTCTAGCTACGAGCAGTACTTC.

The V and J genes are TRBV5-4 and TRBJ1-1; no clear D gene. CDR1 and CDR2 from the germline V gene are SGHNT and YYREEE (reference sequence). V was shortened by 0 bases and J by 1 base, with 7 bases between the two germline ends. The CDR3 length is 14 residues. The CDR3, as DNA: TGTGCCAGCAGCTTGGGGGCGTCGAACACTGAAGCTTTCTTT. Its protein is CASSLGASNTEAFF.

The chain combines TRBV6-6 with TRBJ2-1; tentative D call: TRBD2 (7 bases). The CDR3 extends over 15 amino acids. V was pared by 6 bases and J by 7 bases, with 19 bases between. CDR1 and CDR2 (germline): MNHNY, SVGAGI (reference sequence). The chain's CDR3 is CASRTGGRGGNEQFF. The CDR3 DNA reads TGTGCCAGCAGAACGGGCGGGAGAGGGGGTAATGAGCAGTTCTTC.

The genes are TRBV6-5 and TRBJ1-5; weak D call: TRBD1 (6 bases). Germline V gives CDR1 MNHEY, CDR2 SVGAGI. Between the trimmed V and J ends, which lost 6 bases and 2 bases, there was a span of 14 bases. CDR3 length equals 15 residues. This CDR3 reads CASRQGGVGNQPQHF. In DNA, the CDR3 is TGTGCCAGCAGACAGGGTGGAGTGGGCAATCAGCCCCAGCATTTT.

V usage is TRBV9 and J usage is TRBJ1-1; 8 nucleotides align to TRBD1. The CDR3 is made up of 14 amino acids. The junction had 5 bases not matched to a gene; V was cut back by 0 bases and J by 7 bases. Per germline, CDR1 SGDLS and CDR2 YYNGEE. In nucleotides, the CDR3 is TGTGCCAGCAGCGTAGCAGGGGGCGGTGGTGAAGCTTTCTTT. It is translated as CASSVAGGGGEAFF. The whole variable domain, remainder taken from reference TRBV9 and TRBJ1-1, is DSGVTQTPKHLITATGQRVTLRCSPRSGDLSVYWYQQSLDQGLQFLIQYYNGEERAKGNILERFSAQQFPDLHSELNLSSLELGDSALYFCASSVAGGGGEAFFGQGTRLTVV.

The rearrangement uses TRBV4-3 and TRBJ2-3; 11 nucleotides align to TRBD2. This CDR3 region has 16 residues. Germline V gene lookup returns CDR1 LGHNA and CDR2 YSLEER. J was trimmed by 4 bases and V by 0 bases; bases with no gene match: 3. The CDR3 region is CASSQDLAGGPDTQYF. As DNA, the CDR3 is TGCGCCAGCAGCCAAGATTTAGCGGGAGGGCCAGATACGCAGTATTTT.

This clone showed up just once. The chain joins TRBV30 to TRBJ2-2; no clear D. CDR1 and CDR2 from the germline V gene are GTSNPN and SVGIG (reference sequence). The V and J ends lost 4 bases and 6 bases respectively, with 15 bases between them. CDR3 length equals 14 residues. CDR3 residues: CAWISEHNPGELFF. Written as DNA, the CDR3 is TGTGCCTGGATCTCAGAACATAACCCCGGGGAGCTGTTTTTT.

The CDR3 DNA reads as TGTGCCAGCTCACGAAGGGGAGAAGCTTTCTTT. Translating it yields CASSRRGEAFF. This chain uses TRBV18 with TRBJ1-1; a possible D gene is TRBD1 (5 bases). CDR3 size: 11 residues. Trimming removed 4 bases at V and 8 bases at J, with 8 bases between. The germline V gene has CDR1 KGHSH and CDR2 LQKENI.

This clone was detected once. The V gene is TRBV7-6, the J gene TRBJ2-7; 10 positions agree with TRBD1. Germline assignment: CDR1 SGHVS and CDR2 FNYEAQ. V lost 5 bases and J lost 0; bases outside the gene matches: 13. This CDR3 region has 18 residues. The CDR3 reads CASSERTGGSLTSYEQYF. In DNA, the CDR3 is TGTGCCAGCAGCGAAAGGACAGGGGGTTCCCTCACCTCCTACGAGCAGTACTTC. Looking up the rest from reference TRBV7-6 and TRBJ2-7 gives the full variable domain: GAGVSQSPRYKVTKRGQDVALRCDPISGHVSLYWYRQALGQGPEFLTYFNYEAQQDKSGLPNDRFSAERPEGSISTLTIQRTEQRDSAMYRCASSERTGGSLTSYEQYFGPGTRLTVT.

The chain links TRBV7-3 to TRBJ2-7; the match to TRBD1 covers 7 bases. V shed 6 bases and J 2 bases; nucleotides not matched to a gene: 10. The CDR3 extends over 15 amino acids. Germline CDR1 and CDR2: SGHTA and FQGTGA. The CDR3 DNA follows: TGTGCCAGCAGTCCCGGGACAGTCGTTGCCTACGAGCAGTACTTC. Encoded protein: CASSPGTVVAYEQYF.

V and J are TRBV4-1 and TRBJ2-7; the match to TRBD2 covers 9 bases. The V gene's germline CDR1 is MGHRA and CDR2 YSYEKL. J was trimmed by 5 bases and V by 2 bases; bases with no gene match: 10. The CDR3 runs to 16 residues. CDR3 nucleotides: TGCGCCAGCAGCCAACGGGGGGCGGGAGGGCCCGACGAGCAGTACTTC. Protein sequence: CASSQRGAGGPDEQYF.

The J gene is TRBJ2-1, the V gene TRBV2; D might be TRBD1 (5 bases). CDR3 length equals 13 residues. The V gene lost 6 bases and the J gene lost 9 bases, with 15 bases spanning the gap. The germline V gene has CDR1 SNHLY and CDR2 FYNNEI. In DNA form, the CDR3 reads TGTGCCAGCAGGGTCGGTAGGGGCTCTGAGCAGTTCTTC. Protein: CASRVGRGSEQFF.

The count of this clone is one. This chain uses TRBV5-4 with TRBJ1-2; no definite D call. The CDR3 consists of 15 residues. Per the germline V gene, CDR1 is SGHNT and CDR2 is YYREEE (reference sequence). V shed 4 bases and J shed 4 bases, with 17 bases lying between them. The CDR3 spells CASSLERGLLYGYTF. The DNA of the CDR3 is TGTGCCAGCAGCCTGGAGCGGGGATTACTCTATGGCTACACCTTC. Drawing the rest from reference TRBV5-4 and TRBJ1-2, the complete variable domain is ETGVTQSPTHLIKTRGQQVTLRCSSQSGHNTVSWYQQALGQGPQFIFQYYREEENGRGNFPPRFSGLQFPNYSSELNVNALELDDSALYLCASSLERGLLYGYTFGSGTRLTVV.

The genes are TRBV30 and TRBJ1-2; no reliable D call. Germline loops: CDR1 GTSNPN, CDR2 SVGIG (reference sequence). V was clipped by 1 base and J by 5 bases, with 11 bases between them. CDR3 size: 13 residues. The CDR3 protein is CAWSASNTYGYTF. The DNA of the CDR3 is TGTGCCTGGAGTGCCTCAAACACGTATGGCTACACCTTC.

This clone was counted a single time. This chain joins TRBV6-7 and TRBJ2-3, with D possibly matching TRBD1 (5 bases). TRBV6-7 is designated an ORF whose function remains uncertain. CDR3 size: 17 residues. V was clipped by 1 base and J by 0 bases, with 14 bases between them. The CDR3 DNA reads TGTGCCAGCAGTTACTTAAGGGGCCCAAAAAGCACAGATACGCAGTATTTT. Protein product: CASSYLRGPKSTDTQYF.

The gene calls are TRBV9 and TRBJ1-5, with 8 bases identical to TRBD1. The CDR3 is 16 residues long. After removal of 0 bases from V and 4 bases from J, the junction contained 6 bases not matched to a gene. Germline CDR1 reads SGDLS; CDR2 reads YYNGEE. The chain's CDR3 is CASSVGTGGRNQPQHF. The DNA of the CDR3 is TGTGCCAGCAGCGTAGGCACAGGGGGAAGAAATCAGCCCCAGCATTTT.

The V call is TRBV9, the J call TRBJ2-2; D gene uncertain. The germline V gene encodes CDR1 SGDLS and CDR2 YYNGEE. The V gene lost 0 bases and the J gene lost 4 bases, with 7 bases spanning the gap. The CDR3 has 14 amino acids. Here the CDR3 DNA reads TGTGCCAGCAGCGTAGGACTTTTCACCGGGGAGCTGTTTTTT. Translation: CASSVGLFTGELFF.

The CDR3: CASSLDRGSAEAFF. In DNA form, the CDR3 reads TGTGCCAGCAGCCTTGACAGGGGAAGCGCTGAAGCTTTCTTT. V usage is TRBV7-2 and J usage is TRBJ1-1; TRBD1 matches 8 bases. The length of the CDR3 is 14 residues. V shed 5 bases, J shed 6 bases, and the junction held 8 bases outside the gene matches. Germline CDR1 is SGHTA and CDR2 is FQGNSA. The full variable domain, in which reference TRBV7-2 and TRBJ1-1 provide the parts outside the CDR3, is GAGVSQSPSNKVTEKGKDVELRCDPISGHTALYWYRQSLGQGLEFLIYFQGNSAPDKSGLPSDRFSAERTGGSVSTLTIQRTQQEDSAVYLCASSLDRGSAEAFFGQGTRLTVV.

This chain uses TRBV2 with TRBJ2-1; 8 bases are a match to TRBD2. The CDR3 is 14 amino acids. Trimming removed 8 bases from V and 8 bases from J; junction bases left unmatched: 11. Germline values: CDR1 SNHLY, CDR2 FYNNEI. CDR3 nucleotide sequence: TGTGCCAGCCTCCCGGGACTAGGCATTTATGAGCAGTTCTTC. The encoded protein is CASLPGLGIYEQFF.

CDR3 sequence: CASSLGDREREQYF. In nucleotides, the CDR3 is TGTGCCAGCAGTTTGGGGGACAGGGAGAGAGAGCAGTACTTC. This chain uses TRBV27 with TRBJ2-7; TRBD1 agrees at 9 bases. The germline gives CDR1 MNHEY, CDR2 SMNVEV (reference sequence). The CDR3 contains 14 residues. V was clipped by 3 bases and J by 7 bases; unmatched bases: 7.

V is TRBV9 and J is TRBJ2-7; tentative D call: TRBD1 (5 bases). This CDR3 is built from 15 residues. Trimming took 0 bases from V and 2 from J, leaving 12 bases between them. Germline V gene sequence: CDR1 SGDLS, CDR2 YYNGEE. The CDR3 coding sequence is TGTGCCAGCAGCGTAGAAAGGGGCCCTACCTACGAGCAGTACTTC. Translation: CASSVERGPTYEQYF.

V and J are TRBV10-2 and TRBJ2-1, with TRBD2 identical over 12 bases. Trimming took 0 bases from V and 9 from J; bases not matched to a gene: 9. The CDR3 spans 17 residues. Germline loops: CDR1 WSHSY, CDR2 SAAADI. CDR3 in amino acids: CASSESLTSGSFSEQFF. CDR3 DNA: TGCGCCAGCAGTGAGTCACTGACTAGCGGGAGTTTCAGTGAGCAGTTCTTC.

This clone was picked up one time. CDR3 DNA sequence: TGCAGCGTTTTAGCGGGGATCACAGATACGCAGTATTTT. Translated, it gives CSVLAGITDTQYF. The chain links TRBV29-1 to TRBJ2-3; 8 bases line up with TRBD2. CDR1 is SQVTM, CDR2 ANQGSEA, per germline. Germline trimming cut 5 bases from V and 2 bases from J; bases unmatched to any gene: 3. The CDR3 covers 13 residues.

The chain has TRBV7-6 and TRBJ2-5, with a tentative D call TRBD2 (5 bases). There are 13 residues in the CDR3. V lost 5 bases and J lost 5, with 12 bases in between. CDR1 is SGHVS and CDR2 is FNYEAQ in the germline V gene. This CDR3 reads CASSPGPGETQYF. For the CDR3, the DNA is TGTGCCAGCAGCCCCGGACCGGGGGAGACCCAGTACTTC.

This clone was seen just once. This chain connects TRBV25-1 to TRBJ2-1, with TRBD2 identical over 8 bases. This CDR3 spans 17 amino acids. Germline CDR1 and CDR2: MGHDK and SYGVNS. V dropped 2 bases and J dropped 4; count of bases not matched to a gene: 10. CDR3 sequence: CASSERQGTSRYNEQFF. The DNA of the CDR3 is TGTGCCAGCAGTGAACGCCAAGGGACTAGTCGTTACAATGAGCAGTTCTTC.

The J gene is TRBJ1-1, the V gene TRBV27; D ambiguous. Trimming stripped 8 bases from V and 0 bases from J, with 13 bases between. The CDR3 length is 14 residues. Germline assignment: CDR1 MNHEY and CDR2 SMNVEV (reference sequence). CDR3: CASGMVALNTEAFF. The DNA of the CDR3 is TGTGCCAGCGGCATGGTGGCATTGAACACTGAAGCTTTCTTT.

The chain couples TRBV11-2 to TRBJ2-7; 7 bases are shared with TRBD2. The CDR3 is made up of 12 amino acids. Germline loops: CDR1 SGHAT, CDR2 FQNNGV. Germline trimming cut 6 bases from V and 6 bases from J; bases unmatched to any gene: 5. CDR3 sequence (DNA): TGTGCCAGCAGTTCTGGGGGGGGCGAGCAGTACTTC. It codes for CASSSGGGEQYF.